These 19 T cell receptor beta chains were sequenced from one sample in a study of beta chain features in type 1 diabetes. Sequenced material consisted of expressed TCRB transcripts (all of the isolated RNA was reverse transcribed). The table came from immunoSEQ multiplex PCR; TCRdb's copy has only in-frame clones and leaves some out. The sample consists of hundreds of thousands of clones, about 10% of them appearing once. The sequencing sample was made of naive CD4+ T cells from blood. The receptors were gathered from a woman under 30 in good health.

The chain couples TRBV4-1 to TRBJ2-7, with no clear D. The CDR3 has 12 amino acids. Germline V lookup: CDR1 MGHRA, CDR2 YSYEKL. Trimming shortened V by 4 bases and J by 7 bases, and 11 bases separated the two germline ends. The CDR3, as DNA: TGCGCCAGCAGCCCTACACCCGGGGAGCAGTACTTC. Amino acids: CASSPTPGEQYF.

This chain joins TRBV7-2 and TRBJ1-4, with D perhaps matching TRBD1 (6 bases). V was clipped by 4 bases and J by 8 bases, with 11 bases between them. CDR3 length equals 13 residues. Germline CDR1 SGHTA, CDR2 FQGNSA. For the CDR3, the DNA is TGTGCCAGCAGCTACCGACAGGCGGAAAAACTGTTTTTT. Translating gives CASSYRQAEKLFF. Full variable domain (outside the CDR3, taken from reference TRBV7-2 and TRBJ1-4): GAGVSQSPSNKVTEKGKDVELRCDPISGHTALYWYRQSLGQGLEFLIYFQGNSAPDKSGLPSDRFSAERTGGSVSTLTIQRTQQEDSAVYLCASSYRQAEKLFFGSGTQLSVL.

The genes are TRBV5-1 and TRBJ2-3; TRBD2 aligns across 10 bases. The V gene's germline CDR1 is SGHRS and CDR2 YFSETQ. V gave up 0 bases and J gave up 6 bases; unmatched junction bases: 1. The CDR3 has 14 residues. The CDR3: CASSLASGGDTQYF. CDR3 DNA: TGCGCCAGCAGCTTGGCTAGCGGGGGCGATACGCAGTATTTT.

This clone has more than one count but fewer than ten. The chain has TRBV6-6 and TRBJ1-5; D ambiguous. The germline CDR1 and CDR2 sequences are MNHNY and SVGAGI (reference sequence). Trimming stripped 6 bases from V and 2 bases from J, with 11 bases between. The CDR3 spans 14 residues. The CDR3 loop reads CASREGPGNQPQHF. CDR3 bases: TGTGCCAGCAGGGAGGGTCCAGGCAATCAGCCCCAGCATTTT.

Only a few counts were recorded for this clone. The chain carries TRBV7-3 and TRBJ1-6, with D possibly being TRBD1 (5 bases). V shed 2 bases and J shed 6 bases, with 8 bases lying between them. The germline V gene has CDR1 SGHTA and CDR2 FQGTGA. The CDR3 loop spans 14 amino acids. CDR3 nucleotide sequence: TGTGCCAGCAGCTTATTGCAGGGTAATTCACCCCTCCACTTT. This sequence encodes CASSLLQGNSPLHF.

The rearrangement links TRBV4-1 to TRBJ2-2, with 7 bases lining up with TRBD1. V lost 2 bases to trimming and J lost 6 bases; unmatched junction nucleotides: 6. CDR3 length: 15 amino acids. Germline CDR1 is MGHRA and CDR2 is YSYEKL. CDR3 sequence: CASSQPTGKSGELFF. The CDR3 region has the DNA TGCGCCAGCAGCCAACCGACAGGGAAGTCCGGGGAGCTGTTTTTT.

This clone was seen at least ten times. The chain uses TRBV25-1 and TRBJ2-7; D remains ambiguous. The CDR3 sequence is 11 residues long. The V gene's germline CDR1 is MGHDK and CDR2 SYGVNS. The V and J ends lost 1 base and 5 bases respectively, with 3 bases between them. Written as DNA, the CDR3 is TGTGCCAGCAGTGAATCTGACGAGCAGTACTTC. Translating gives CASSESDEQYF.

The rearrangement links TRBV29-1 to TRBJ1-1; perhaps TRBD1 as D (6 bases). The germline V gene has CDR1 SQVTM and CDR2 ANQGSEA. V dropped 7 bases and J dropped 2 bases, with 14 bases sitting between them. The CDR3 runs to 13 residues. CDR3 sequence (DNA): TGCAGCGCTAGAGGACAGCGAAACACTGAAGCTTTCTTT. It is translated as CSARGQRNTEAFF.

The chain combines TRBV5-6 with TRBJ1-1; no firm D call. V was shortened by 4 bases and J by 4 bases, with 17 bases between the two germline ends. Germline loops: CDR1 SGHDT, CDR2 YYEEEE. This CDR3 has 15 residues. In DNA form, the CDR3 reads TGTGCCAGCAGCCCCCCGGGCGGGGTAGGCACTGAAGCTTTCTTT. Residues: CASSPPGGVGTEAFF.

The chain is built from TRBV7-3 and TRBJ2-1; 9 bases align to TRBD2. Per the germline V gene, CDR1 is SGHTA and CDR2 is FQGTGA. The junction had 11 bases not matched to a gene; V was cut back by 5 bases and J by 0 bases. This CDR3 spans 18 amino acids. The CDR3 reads CASSPQRGARSSYNEQFF. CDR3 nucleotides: TGTGCCAGCAGCCCACAGCGGGGGGCCCGGAGCTCCTACAATGAGCAGTTCTTC.

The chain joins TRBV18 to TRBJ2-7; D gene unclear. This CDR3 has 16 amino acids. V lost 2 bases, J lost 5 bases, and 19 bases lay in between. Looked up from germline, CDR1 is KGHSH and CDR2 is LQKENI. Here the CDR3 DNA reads TGTGCCAGCTCACCAGGGTGGTCACTTCGGGTGGACGAGCAGTACTTC. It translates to CASSPGWSLRVDEQYF.

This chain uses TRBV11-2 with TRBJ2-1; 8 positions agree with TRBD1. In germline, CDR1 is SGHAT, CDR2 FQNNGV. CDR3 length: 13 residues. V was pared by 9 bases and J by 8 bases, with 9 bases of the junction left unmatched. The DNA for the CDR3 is TGTGCCAGTAAGGGGACAGGTCTGGATGAGCAGTTCTTC. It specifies CASKGTGLDEQFF.

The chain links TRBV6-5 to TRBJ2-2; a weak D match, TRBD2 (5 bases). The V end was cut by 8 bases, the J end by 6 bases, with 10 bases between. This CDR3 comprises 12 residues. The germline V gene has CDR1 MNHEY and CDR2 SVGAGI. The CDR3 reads CASLAGAGELFF. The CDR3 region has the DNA TGTGCCAGCTTGGCCGGGGCCGGGGAGCTGTTTTTT.

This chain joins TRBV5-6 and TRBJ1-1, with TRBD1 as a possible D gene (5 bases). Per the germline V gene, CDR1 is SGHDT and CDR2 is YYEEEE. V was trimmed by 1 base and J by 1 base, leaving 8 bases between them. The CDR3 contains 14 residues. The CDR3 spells CASSLFQGNTEAFF. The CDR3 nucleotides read TGTGCCAGCAGCTTGTTTCAGGGGAACACTGAAGCTTTCTTT.

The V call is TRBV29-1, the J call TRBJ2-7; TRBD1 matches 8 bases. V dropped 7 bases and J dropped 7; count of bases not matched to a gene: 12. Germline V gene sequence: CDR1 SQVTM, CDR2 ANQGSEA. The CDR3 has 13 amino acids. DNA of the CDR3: TGCAGCGCTCACATGACAGGGGATAGTGAGCAGTACTTC. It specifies CSAHMTGDSEQYF.

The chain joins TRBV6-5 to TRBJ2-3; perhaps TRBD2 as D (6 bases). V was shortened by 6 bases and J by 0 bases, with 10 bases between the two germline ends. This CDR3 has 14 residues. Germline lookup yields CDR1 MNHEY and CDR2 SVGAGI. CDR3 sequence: CASRRDGSTDTQYF. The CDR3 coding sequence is TGTGCCAGCAGGCGGGACGGTAGCACAGATACGCAGTATTTT.

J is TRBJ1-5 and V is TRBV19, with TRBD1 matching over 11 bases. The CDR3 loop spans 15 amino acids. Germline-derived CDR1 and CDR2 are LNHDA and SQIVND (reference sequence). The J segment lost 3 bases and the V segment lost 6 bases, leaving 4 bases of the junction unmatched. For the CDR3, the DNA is TGTGCCAGTAGGGGGACAGGGGGATACAATCAGCCCCAGCATTTT. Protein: CASRGTGGYNQPQHF.

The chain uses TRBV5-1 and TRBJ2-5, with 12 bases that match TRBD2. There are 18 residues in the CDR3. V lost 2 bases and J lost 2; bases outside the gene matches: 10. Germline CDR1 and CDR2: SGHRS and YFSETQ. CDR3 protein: CASSFPTSGRSQQETQYF. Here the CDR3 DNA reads TGCGCCAGCAGCTTTCCGACTAGCGGGAGAAGTCAGCAAGAGACCCAGTACTTC.

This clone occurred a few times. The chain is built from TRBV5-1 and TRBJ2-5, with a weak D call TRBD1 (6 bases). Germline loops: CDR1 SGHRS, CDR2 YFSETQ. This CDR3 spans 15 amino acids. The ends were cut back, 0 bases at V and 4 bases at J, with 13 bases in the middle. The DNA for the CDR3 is TGCGCCAGCAGCTTGGGGACAGCTATGGGAGAGACCCAGTACTTC. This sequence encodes CASSLGTAMGETQYF. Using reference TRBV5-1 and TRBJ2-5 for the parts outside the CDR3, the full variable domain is KAGVTQTPRYLIKTRGQQVTLSCSPISGHRSVSWYQQTPGQGLQFLFEYFSETQRNKGNFPGRFSGRQFSNSRSEMNVSTLELGDSALYLCASSLGTAMGETQYFGPGTRLLVL.